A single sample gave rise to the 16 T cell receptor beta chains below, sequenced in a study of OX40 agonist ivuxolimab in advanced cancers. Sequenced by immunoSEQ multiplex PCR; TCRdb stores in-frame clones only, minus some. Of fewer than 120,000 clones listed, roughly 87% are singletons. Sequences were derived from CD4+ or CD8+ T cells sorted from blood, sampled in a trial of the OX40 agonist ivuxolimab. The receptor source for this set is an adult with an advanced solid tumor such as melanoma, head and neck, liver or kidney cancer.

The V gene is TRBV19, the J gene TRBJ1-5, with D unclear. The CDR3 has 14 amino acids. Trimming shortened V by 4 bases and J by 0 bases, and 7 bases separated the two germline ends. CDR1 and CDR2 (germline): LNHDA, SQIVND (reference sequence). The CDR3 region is CASSTQVSNQPQHF. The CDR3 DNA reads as TGTGCCAGTAGTACCCAGGTTAGCAATCAGCCCCAGCATTTT.

CDR3 DNA: TGTGCCAGCAGCCGTACAGGGGGAGGTACAGATACGCAGTATTTT. Protein: CASSRTGGGTDTQYF. The chain joins TRBV7-9 to TRBJ2-3, with 8 bases fitting TRBD1. Germline CDR1 and CDR2: SEHNR and FQNEAQ (reference sequence). The CDR3 runs 15 residues. Trimming cost V 5 bases and J 3 bases; bases outside gene matches: 7.

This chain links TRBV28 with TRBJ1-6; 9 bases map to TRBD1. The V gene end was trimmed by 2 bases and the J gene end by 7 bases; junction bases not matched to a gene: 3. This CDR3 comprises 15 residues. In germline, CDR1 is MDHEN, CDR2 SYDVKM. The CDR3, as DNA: TGTGCCAGCAGTTTAGGCGACAGGGGGAATTCACCCCTCCACTTT. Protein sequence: CASSLGDRGNSPLHF.

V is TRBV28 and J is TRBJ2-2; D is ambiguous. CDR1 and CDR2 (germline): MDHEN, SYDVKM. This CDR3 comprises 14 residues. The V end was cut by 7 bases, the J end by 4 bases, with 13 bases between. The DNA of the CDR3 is TGTGCCAGCAAGGGTCCTCCTTCCACCGGGGAGCTGTTTTTT. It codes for CASKGPPSTGELFF.

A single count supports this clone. The CDR3 bases are TGTGCCAGTAGTGCCACGGGGGGGGACACCGGGGAGCTGTTTTTT. Translation: CASSATGGDTGELFF. The chain carries TRBV19 and TRBJ2-2, with 8 bases that match TRBD2. Germline loops: CDR1 LNHDA, CDR2 SQIVND (reference sequence). V gave up 5 bases and J gave up 3 bases; unmatched junction bases: 5. The CDR3 contains 15 residues.

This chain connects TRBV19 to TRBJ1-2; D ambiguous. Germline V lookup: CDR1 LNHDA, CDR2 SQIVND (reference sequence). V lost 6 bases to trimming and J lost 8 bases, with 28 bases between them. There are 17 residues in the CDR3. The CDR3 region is CASSGPRPRHSAEGYTF. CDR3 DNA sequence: TGTGCCAGTAGCGGACCCAGGCCGCGACACAGTGCGGAGGGCTACACCTTC.

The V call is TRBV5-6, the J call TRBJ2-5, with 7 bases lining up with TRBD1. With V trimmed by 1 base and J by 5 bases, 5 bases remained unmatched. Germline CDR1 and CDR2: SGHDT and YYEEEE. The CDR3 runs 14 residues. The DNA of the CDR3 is TGTGCCAGCAGCTTGAGGGGGCCGGGGGAGACCCAGTACTTC. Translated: CASSLRGPGETQYF. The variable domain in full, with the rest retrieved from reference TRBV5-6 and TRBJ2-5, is DAGVTQSPTHLIKTRGQQVTLRCSPKSGHDTVSWYQQALGQGPQFIFQYYEEEERQRGNFPDRFSGHQFPNYSSELNVNALLLGDSALYLCASSLRGPGETQYFGPGTRLLVL.

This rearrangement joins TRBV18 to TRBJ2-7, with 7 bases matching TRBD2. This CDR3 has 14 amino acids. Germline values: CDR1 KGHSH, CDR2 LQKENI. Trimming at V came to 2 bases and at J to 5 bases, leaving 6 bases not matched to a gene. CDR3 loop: CASSPNPAGNEQYF. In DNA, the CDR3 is TGTGCCAGCTCACCAAACCCAGCGGGAAACGAGCAGTACTTC.

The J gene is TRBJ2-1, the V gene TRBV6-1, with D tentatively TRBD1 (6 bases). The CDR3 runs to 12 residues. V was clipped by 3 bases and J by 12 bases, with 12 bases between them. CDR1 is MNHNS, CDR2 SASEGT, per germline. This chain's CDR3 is CASSDRGMGQFF. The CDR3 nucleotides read TGTGCCAGCAGTGACAGGGGTATGGGGCAGTTCTTC.

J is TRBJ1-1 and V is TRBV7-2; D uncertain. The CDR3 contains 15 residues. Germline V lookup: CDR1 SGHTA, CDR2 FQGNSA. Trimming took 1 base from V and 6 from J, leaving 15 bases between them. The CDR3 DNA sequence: TGTGCCAGCAGCTTAGTGGTAGGTGGGTCATCTGAAGCTTTCTTT. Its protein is CASSLVVGGSSEAFF.

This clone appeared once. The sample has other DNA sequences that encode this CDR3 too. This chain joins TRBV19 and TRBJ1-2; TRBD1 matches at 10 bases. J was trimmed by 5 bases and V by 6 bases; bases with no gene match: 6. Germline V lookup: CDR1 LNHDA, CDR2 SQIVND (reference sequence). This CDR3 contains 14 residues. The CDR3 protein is CASSRDRGFYGYTF. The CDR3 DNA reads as TGTGCCAGTAGCCGGGACAGGGGTTTTTATGGCTACACCTTC.

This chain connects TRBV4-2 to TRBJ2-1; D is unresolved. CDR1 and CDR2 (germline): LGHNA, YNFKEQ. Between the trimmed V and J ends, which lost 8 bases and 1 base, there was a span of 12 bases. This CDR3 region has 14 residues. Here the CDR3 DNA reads TGTGCCAGCGGGTTGTCTGGGTCCTACAATGAGCAGTTCTTC. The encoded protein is CASGLSGSYNEQFF.

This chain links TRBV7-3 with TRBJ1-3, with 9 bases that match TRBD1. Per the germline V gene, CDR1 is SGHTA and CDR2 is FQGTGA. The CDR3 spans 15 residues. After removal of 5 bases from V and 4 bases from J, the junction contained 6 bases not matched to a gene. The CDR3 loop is CASSPNRGPGNTIYF. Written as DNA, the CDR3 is TGTGCCAGCAGCCCTAACAGGGGGCCCGGAAACACCATATATTTT.

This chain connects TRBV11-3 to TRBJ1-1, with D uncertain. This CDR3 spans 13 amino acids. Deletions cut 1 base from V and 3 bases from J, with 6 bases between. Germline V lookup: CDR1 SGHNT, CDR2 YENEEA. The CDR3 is CASSLGGDTEAFF. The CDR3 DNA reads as TGTGCCAGCAGCTTAGGGGGAGACACTGAAGCTTTCTTT.

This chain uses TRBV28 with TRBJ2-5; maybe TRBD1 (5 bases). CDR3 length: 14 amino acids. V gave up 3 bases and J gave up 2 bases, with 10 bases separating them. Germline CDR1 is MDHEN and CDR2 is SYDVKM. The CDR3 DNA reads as TGTGCCAGCAGTTTTCCAGGGAATCAAGAGACCCAGTACTTC. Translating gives CASSFPGNQETQYF.

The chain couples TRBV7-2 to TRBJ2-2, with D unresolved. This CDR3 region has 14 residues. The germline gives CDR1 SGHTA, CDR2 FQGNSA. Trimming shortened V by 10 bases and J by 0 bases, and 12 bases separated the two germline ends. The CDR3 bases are TGTGCCACCGGGCCACGGACGAACACCGGGGAGCTGTTTTTT. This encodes CATGPRTNTGELFF. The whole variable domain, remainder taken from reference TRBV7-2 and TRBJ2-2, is GAGVSQSPSNKVTEKGKDVELRCDPISGHTALYWYRQSLGQGLEFLIYFQGNSAPDKSGLPSDRFSAERTGGSVSTLTIQRTQQEDSAVYLCATGPRTNTGELFFGEGSRLTVL.